This paragraph reports one T cell receptor (beta chain). The antigen remains undetermined. In the PCR, 60 Vbeta and 13 Jbeta primers were used. The data were produced by immunoSEQ multiplex PCR, yet TCRdb's version contains in-frame clones alone and is incomplete. The profile shows about 200,000 clones, more than 60% of them singletons. This entry comes from a study of cytomegalovirus exposure and HLA in healthy donors. Study-wide findings and caveats: The authors confirmed in vitro that a few CMV-associated chains were specific for CMV antigens. When a later analysis compared HLA-associated TCR beta chains with equally common others, the HLA-associated chains turned out to be more clonally expanded and to have lower generation probabilities.

From germline, CDR1 is MNHEY and CDR2 SVGAGI. The CDR3 totals 15 residues. The V end lost 2 bases, the J end lost 4 bases, and 14 bases lay between the germline ends. The TCR was taken from a woman aged 25 to 39 in good health and CMV-seropositive. The rearrangement links TRBV6-5 to TRBJ1-1; the D gene is possibly TRBD1 (5 bases). Material: PBMCs. For the CDR3, the DNA is TGTGCCAGCAGTTACGGGGGGGGGTTAGGCACTGAAGCTTTCTTT. Amino acids: CASSYGGGLGTEAFF.